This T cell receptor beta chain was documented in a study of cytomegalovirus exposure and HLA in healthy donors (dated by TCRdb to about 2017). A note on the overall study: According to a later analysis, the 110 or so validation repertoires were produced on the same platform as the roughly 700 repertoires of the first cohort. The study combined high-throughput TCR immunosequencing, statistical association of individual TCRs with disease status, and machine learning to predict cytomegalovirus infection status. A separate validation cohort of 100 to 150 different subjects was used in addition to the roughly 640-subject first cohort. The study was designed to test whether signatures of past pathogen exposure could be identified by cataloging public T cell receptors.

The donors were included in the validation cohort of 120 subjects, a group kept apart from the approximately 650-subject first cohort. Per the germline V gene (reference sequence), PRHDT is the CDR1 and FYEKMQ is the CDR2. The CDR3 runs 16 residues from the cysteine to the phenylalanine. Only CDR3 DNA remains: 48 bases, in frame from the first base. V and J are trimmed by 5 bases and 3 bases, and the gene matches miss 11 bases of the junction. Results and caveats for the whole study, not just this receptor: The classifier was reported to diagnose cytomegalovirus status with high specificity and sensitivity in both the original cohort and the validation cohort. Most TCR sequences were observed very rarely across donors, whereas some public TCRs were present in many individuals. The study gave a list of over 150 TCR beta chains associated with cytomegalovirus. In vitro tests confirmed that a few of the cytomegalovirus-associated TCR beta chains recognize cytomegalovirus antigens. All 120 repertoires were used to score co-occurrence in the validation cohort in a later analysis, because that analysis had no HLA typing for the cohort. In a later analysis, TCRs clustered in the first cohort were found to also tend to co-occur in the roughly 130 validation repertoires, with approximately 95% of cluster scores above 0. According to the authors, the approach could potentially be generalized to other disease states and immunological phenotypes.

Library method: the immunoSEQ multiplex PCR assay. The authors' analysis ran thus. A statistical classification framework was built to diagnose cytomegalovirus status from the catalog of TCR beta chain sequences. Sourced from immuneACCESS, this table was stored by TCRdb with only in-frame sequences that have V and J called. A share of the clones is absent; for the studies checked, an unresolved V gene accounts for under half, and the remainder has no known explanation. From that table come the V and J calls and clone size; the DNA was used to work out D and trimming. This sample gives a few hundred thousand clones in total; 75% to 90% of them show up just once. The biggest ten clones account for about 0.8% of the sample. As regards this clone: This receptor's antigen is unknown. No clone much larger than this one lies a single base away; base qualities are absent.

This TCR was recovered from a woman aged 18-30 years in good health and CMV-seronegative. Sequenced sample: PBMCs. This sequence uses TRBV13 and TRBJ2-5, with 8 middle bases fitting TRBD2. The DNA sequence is TGTGCCAGCAGCCCCCTGGGTAGAGCGGGAGAAGAGACCCAGTACTTC. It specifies CASSPLGRAGEETQYF.